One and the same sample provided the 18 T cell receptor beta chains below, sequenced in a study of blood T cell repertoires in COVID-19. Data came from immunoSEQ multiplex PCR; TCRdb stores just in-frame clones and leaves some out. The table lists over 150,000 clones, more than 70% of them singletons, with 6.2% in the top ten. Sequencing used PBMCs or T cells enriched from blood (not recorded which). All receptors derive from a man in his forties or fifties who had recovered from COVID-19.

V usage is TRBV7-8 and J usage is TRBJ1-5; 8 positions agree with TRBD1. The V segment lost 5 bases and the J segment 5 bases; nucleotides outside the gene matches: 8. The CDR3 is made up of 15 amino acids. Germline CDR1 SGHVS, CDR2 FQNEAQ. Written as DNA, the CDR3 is TGTGCCAGCAGCGCTACGACAGGGGAATATCAGCCCCAGCATTTT. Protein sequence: CASSATTGEYQPQHF.

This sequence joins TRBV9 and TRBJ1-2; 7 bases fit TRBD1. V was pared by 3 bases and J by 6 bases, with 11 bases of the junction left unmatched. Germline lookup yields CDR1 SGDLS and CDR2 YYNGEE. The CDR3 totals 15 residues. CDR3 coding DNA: TGTGCCAGCAGCGGAGCTACAGGGGAAGGAAATGGCTACACCTTC. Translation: CASSGATGEGNGYTF.

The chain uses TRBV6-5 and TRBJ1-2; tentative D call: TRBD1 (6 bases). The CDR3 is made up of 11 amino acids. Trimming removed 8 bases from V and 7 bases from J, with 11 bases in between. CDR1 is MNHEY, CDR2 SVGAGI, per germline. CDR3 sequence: CASRDNAGYTF. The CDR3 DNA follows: TGTGCCAGCCGGGACAACGCTGGCTACACCTTC.

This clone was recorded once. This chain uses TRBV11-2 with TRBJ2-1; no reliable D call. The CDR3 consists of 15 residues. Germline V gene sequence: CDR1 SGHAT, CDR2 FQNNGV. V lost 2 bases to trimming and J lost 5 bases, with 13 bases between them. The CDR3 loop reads CASSLHPSSHNEQFF. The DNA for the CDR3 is TGTGCCAGCAGCTTACACCCTAGTTCCCACAATGAGCAGTTCTTC.

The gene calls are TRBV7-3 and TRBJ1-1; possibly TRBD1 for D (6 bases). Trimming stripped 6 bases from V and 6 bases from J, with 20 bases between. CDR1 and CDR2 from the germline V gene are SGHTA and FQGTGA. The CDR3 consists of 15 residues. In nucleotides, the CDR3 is TGTGCCAGCAGTAAACTCGGGGGGCGGCTATCTGAAGCTTTCTTT. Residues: CASSKLGGRLSEAFF.

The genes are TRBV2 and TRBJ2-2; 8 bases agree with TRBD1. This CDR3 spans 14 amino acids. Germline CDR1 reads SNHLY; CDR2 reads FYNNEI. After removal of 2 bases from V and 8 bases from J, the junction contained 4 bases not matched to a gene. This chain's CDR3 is CASSENRGMGELFF. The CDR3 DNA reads TGTGCCAGCAGTGAAAACAGGGGGATGGGGGAGCTGTTTTTT.

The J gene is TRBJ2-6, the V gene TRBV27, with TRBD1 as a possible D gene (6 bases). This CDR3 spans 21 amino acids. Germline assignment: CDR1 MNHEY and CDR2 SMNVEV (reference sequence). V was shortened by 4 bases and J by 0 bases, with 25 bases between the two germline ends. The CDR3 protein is CASSSQILQGNGRSGANVLTF. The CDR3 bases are TGTGCCAGCAGTTCCCAAATCCTACAGGGAAATGGCCGCTCTGGGGCCAACGTCCTGACTTTC.

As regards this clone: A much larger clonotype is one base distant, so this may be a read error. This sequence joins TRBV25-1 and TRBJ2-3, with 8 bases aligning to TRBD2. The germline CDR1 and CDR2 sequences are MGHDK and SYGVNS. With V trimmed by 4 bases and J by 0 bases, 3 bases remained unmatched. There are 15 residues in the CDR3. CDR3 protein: CASSASSGSTDTQYF. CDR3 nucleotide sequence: TGTGCCAGCAGTGCCTCTAGCGGGAGCACAGATACGCAGTATTTT.

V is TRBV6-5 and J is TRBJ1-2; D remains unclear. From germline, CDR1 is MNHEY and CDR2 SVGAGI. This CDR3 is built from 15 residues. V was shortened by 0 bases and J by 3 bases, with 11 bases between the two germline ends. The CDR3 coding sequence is TGTGCCAGCAGTTACTCGGTGGCATTCGACTATGGCTACACCTTC. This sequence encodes CASSYSVAFDYGYTF.

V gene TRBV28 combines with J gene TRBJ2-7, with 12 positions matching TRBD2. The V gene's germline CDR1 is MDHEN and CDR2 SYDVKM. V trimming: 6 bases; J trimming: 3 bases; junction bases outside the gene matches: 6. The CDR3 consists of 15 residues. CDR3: CASSRTSGTDYEQYF. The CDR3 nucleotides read TGTGCCAGCAGCAGGACTAGCGGGACTGACTACGAGCAGTACTTC.

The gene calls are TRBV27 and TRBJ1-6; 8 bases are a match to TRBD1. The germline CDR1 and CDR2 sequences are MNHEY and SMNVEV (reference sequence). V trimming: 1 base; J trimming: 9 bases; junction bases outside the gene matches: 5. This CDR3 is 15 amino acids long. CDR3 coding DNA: TGTGCCAGCAGTTTATTGTGGACAGGGACTTCACCCCTCCACTTT. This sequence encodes CASSLLWTGTSPLHF.

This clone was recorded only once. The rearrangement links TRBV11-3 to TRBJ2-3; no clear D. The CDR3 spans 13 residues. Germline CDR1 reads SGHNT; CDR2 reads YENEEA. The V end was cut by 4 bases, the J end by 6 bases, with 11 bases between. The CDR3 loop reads CASSSRPADTQYF. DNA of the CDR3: TGTGCCAGCAGCTCCAGGCCGGCGGATACGCAGTATTTT. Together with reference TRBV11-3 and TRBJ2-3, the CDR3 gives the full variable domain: EAGVVQSPRYKIIEKKQPVAFWCNPISGHNTLYWYLQNLGQGPELLIRYENEEAVDDSQLPKDRFSAERLKGVDSTLKIQPAELGDSAVYLCASSSRPADTQYFGPGTRLTVL.

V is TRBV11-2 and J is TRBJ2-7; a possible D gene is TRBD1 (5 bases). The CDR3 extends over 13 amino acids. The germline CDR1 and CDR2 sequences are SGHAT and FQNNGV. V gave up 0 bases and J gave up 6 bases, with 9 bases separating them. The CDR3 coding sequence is TGTGCCAGCAGCTTAGACAGGGAACGCGAGCAGTACTTC. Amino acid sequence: CASSLDREREQYF.

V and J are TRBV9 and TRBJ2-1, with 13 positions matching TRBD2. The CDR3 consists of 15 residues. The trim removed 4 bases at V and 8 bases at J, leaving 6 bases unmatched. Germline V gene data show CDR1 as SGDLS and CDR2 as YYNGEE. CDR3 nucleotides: TGTGCCAGCAGCAGTGGACTAGCGGGAGTGGATGAGCAGTTCTTC. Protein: CASSSGLAGVDEQFF.

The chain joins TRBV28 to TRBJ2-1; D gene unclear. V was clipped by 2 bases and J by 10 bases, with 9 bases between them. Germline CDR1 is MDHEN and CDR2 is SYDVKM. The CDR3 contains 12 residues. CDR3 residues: CASSLNVREQFF. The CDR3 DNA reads TGTGCCAGCAGTTTAAATGTTAGAGAGCAGTTCTTC.

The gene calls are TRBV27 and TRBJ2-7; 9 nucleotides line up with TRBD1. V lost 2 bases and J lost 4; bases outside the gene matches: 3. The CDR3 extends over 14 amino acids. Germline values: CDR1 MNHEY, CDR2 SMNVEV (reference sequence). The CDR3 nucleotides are TGTGCCAGCAGTTTAGGGACAGGGAGGTACGAGCAGTACTTC. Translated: CASSLGTGRYEQYF.

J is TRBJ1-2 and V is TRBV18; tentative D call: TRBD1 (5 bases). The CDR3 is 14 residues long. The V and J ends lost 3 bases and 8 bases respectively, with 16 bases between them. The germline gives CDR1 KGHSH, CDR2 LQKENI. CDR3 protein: CASSPLGLSRGYTF. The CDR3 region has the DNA TGTGCCAGCTCACCCTTGGGACTTTCAAGAGGCTACACCTTC.

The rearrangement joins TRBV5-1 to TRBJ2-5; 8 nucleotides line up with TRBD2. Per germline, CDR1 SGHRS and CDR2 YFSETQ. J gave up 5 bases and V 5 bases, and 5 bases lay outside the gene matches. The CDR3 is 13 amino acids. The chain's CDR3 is CASSSGGAETQYF. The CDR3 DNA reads TGCGCCAGCAGTTCCGGGGGGGCGGAGACCCAGTACTTC.